The entry that follows covers one T cell receptor beta chain sequence. Its antigen is currently unknown. This entry belongs to a study of T cells in localized non-small cell lung cancer. Whole-study findings and limits: Uninvolved adjacent lung had more T cell clonality than any other tissue, topping tumor. Analysis by sequencing included only one tumor region, so heterogeneity remains possible. A median about 62 of the top 100 tumor clones appeared in adjacent lung.

The CDR3 is 14 amino acids. The V gene's germline CDR1 is SGHRS and CDR2 YFSETQ. Between the trimmed V and J ends, which lost 0 bases and 4 bases, there was a span of 10 bases. Libraries were prepared by immunoSEQ multiplex PCR; TCRdb keeps only in-frame clonotypes and omits some of them. The sample yields just over 70,000 clones, approximately 87% seen once. J is TRBJ1-1 and V is TRBV5-1, with a possible D match to TRBD1 (6 bases). This sample comprised peripheral blood, obtained before any cancer treatment. This clonotype originated in a male donor at least 60 years old with stage III squamous cell lung carcinoma. The CDR3 DNA follows: TGCGCCAGCAGCTTGGCAGGGGCGGGCACTGAAGCTTTCTTT. Protein product: CASSLAGAGTEAFF.